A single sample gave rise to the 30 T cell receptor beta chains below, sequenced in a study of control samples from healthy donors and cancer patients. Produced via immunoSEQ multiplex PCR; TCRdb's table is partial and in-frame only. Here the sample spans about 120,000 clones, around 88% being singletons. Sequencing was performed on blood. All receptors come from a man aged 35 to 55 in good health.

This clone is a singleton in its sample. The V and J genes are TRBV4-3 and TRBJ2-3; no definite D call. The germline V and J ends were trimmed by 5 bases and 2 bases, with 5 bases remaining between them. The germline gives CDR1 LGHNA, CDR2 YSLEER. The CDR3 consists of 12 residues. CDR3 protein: CASSTTTDTQYF. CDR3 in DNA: TGCGCCAGCAGCACGACCACAGATACGCAGTATTTT.

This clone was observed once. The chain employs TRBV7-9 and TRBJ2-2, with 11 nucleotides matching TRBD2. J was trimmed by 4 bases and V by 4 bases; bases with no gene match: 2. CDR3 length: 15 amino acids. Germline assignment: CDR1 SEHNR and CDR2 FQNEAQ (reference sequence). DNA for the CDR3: TGTGCCAGCAGCTCCGGGACTAGCGGCACCGGGGAGCTGTTTTTT. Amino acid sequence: CASSSGTSGTGELFF.

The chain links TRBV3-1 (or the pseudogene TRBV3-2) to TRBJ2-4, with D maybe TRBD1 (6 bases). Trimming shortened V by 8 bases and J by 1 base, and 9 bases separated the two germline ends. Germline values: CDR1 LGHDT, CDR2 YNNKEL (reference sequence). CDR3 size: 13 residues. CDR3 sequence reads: CASSTGAKNIQYF. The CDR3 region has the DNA TGTGCCAGCTCAACAGGGGCCAAAAACATTCAGTACTTC.

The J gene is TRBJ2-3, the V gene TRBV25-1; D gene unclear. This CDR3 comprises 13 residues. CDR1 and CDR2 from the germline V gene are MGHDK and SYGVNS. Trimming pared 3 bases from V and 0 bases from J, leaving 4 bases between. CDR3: CASSDVSTDTQYF. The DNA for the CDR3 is TGTGCCAGCAGTGATGTCAGCACAGATACGCAGTATTTT.

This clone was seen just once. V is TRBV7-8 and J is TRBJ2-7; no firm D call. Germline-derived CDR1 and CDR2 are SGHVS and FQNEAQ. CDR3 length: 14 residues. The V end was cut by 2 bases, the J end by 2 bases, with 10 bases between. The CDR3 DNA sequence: TGTGCCAGCAGCTTACGGCAGGAACCCTACGAGCAGTACTTC. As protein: CASSLRQEPYEQYF.

The CDR3 DNA reads TGTGCCAGCAGCGTGCAGGGACATACTGGAAACACCATATATTTT. Its protein is CASSVQGHTGNTIYF. This sequence joins TRBV9 and TRBJ1-3; D possibly corresponds to TRBD1 (6 bases). Looked up from germline, CDR1 is SGDLS and CDR2 is YYNGEE. There are 15 residues in the CDR3. V gave up 2 bases and J gave up 2 bases, with 11 bases separating them.

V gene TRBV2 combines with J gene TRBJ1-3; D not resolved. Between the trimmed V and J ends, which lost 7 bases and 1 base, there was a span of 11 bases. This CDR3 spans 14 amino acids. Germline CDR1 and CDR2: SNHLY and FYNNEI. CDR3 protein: CASTQALSGNTIYF. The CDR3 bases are TGTGCCAGCACCCAAGCTTTATCTGGAAACACCATATATTTT. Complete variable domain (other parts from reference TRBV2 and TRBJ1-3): EPEVTQTPSHQVTQMGQEVILRCVPISNHLYFYWYRQILGQKVEFLVSFYNNEISEKSEIFDDQFSVERPDGSNFTLKIRSTKLEDSAMYFCASTQALSGNTIYFGEGSWLTVV.

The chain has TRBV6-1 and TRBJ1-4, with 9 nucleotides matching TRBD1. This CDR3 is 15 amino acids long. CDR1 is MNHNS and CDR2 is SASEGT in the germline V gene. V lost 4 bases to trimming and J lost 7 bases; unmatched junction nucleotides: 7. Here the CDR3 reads CASSGAPGQGEKLFF. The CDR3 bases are TGTGCCAGCAGTGGAGCCCCGGGACAGGGTGAAAAACTGTTTTTT.

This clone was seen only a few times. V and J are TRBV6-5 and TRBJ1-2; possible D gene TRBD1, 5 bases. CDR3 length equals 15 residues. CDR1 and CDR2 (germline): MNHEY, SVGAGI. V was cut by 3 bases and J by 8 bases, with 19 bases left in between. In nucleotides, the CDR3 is TGTGCCAGCAGTTATTTTGCAGGGAGAGAGGGAGGCTACACCTTC. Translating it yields CASSYFAGREGGYTF.

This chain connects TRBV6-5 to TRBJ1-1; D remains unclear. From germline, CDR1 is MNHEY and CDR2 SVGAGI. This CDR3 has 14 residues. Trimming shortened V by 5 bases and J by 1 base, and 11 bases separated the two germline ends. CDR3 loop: CASSPRLRNTEAFF. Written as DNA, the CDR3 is TGTGCCAGCAGTCCTCGTCTGAGGAACACTGAAGCTTTCTTT.

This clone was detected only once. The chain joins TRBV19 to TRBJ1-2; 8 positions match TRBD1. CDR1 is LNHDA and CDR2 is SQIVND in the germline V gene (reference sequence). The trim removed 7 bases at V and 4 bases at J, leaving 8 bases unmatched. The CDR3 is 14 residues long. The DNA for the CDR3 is TGTGCCAGTACCAAGGCCGACAGGGGCTATGGCTACACCTTC. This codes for CASTKADRGYGYTF.

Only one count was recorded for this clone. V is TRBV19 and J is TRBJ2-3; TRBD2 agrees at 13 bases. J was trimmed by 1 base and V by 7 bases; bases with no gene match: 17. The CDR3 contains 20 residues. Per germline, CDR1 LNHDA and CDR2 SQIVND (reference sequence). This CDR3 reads CASTNFGVGTSGDGTDTQYF. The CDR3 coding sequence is TGTGCCAGTACAAATTTTGGGGTCGGGACTAGCGGGGATGGCACAGATACGCAGTATTTT.

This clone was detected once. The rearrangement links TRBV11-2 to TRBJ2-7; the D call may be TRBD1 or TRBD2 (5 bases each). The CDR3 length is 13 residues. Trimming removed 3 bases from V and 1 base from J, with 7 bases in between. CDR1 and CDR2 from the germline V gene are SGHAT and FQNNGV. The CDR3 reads CASSLGVSYEQYF. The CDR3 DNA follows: TGTGCCAGCAGCTTGGGGGTATCCTACGAGCAGTACTTC.

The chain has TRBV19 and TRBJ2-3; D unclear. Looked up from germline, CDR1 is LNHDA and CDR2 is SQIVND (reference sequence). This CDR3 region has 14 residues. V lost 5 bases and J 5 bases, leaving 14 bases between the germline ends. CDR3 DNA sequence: TGTGCCAGTAGTTTACGGAAAAGGATAGATACGCAGTATTTT. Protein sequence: CASSLRKRIDTQYF.

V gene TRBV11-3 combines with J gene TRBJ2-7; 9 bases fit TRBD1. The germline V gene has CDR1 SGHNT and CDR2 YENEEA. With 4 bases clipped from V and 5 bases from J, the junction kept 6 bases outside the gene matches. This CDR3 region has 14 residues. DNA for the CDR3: TGTGCCAGCAGCTACCCCGGGACAGGGAACGAGCAGTACTTC. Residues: CASSYPGTGNEQYF.

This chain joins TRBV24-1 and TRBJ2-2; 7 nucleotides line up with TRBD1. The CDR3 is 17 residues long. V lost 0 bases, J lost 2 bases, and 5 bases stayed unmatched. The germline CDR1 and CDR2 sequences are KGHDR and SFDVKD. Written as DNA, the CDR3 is TGTGCCACCAGTGATTTGCCCGGGACAGAAAACACCGGGGAGCTGTTTTTT. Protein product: CATSDLPGTENTGELFF.

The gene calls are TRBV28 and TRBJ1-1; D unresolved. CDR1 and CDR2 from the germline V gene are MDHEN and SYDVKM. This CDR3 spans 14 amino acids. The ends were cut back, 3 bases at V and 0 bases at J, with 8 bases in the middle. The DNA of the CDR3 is TGTGCCAGCAGTTTGGGCAGAATGAACACTGAAGCTTTCTTT. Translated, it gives CASSLGRMNTEAFF.

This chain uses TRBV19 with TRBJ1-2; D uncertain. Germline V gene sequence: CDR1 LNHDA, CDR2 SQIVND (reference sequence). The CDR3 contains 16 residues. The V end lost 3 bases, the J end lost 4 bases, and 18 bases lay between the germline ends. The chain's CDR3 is CASSIVTPTGSYGYTF. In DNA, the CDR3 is TGTGCCAGTAGTATCGTAACCCCGACGGGATCCTATGGCTACACCTTC.

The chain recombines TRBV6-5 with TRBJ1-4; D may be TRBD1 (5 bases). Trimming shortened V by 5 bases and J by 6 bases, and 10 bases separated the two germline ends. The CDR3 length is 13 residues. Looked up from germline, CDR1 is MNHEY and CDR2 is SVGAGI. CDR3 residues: CASSRTGDEKLFF. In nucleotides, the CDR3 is TGTGCCAGCAGTCGGACGGGGGATGAAAAACTGTTTTTT.

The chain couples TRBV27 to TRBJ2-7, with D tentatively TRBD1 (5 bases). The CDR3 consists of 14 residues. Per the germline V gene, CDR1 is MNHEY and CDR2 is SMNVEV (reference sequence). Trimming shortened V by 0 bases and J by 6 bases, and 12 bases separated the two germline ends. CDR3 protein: CASSLSLGAAEQYF. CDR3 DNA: TGTGCCAGCAGTTTATCCCTTGGGGCGGCCGAGCAGTACTTC.

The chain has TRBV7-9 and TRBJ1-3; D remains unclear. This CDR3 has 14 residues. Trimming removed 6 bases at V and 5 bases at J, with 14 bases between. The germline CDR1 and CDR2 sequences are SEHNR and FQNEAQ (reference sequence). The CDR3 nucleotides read TGTGCCAGCAGTTTGTCAGGATATAGAAACACCATATATTTT. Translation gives CASSLSGYRNTIYF. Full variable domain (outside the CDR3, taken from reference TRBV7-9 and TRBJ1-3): DTGVSQNPRHKITKRGQNVTFRCDPISEHNRLYWYRQTLGQGPEFLTYFQNEAQLEKSRLLSDRFSAERPKGSFSTLEIQRTEQGDSAMYLCASSLSGYRNTIYFGEGSWLTVV.

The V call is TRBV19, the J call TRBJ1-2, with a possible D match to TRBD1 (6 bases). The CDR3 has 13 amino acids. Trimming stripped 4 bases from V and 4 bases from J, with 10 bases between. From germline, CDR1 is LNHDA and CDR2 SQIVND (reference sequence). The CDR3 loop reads CASSNRVGYGYTF. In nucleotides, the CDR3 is TGTGCCAGTAGTAACAGGGTTGGCTATGGCTACACCTTC.

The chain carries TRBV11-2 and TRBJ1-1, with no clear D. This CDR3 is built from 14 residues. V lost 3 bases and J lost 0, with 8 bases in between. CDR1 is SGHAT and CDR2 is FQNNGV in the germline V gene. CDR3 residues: CASSFGSLNTEAFF. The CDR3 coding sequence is TGTGCCAGCAGCTTTGGAAGTTTGAACACTGAAGCTTTCTTT.

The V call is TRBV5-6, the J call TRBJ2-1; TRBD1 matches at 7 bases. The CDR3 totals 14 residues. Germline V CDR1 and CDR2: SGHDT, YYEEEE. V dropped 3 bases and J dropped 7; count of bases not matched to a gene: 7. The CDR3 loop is CASSSLGQTNEQFF. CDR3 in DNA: TGTGCCAGCAGCTCGCTGGGACAGACGAATGAGCAGTTCTTC. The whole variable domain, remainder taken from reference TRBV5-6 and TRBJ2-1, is DAGVTQSPTHLIKTRGQQVTLRCSPKSGHDTVSWYQQALGQGPQFIFQYYEEEERQRGNFPDRFSGHQFPNYSSELNVNALLLGDSALYLCASSSLGQTNEQFFGPGTRLTVL.

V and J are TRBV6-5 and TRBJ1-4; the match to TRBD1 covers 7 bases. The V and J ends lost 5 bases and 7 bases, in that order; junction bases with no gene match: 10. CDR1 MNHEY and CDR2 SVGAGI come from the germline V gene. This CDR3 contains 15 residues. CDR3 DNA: TGTGCCAGCAGTCAAAGCGGGGACAGAAGTGAAAAACTGTTTTTT. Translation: CASSQSGDRSEKLFF.

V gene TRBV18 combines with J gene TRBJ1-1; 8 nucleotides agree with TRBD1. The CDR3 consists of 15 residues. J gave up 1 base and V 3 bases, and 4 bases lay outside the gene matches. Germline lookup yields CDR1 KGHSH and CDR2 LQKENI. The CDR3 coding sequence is TGTGCCAGCTCACCTGGACAGGGCCAGAACACTGAAGCTTTCTTT. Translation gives CASSPGQGQNTEAFF. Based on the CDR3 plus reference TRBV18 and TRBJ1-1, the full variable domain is NAGVMQNPRHLVRRRGQEARLRCSPMKGHSHVYWYRQLPEEGLKFMVYLQKENIIDESGMPKERFSAEFPKEGPSILRIQQVVRGDSAAYFCASSPGQGQNTEAFFGQGTRLTVV.

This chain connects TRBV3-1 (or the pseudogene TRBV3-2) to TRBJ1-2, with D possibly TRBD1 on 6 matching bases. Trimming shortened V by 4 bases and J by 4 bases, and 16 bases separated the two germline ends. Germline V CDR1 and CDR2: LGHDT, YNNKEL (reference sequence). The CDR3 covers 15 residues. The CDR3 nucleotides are TGTGCCAGCAGCCCCCCCTCAGGACAGAGCTATGGCTACACCTTC. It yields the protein CASSPPSGQSYGYTF.

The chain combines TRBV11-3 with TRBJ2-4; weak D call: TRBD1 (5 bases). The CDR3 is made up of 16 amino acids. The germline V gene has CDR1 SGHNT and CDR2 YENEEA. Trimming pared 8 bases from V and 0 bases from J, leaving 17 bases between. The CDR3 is CASGKTAQSAKNIQYF. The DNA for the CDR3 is TGTGCCAGCGGGAAGACAGCTCAATCAGCCAAAAACATTCAGTACTTC.

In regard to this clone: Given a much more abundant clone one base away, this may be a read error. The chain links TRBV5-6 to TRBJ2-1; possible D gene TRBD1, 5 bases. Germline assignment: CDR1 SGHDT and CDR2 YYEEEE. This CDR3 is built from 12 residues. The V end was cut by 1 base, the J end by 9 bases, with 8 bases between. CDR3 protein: CASSLRGGEQFF. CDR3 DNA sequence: TGTGCCAGCAGCTTGAGGGGCGGTGAGCAGTTCTTC.

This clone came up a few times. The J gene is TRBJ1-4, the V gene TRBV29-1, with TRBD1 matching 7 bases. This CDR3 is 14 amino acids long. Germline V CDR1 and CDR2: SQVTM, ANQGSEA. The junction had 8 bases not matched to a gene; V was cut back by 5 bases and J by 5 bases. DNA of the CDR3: TGCAGCGTTCAAGGGGGACAGTTAAATGAAAAACTGTTTTTT. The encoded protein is CSVQGGQLNEKLFF.